The 19 T cell receptor beta chains below come from one sample, sequenced in a study of OX40 agonist ivuxolimab in advanced cancers. Sequencing was performed with immunoSEQ multiplex PCR; in TCRdb, only in-frame clones are kept and a portion is missing. The table lists approximately 130,000 clones, 93% of them singletons. Sequenced material: CD4+ or CD8+ T cells sorted from blood, taken in a trial of the OX40 agonist ivuxolimab. These receptors were taken from an adult with an advanced solid tumor such as melanoma, head and neck, liver or kidney cancer.

V usage is TRBV15 and J usage is TRBJ1-1; D ambiguous. Between the trimmed V and J ends, which lost 0 bases and 4 bases, there was a span of 3 bases. The CDR3 spans 12 residues. CDR1 is LNHNV and CDR2 is YYDKDF in the germline V gene (reference sequence). CDR3 protein: CATSREGTEAFF. As DNA, the CDR3 is TGTGCCACCAGCAGAGAGGGCACTGAAGCTTTCTTT.

The chain uses TRBV6-5 and TRBJ1-2; the D is unclear. Germline CDR1 is MNHEY and CDR2 is SVGAGI. V lost 5 bases, J lost 2 bases, and 6 bases lay in between. CDR3 size: 12 residues. The CDR3 DNA follows: TGTGCCAGCAGTGACCGGAACTATGGCTACACCTTC. Translation gives CASSDRNYGYTF.

This sequence joins TRBV9 and TRBJ2-5; 10 positions match TRBD2. The V gene's germline CDR1 is SGDLS and CDR2 YYNGEE. With 0 bases clipped from V and 4 bases from J, the junction kept 6 bases outside the gene matches. The CDR3 is made up of 16 amino acids. The CDR3 sequence is CASSVGGLAGAETQYF. CDR3 DNA: TGTGCCAGCAGCGTAGGGGGGCTAGCGGGGGCAGAGACCCAGTACTTC.

This chain links TRBV19 with TRBJ1-4; tentative D call: TRBD1 (6 bases). In germline, CDR1 is LNHDA, CDR2 SQIVND (reference sequence). This CDR3 is built from 17 residues. V dropped 5 bases and J dropped 3 bases, with 19 bases sitting between them. In DNA, the CDR3 is TGTGCCAGTAGTCCCCCCGGCGGGGGCAACGCTAATGAAAAACTGTTTTTT. It yields the protein CASSPPGGGNANEKLFF.

This chain connects TRBV6-5 to TRBJ2-2, with D unclear. Trimming left V 5 bases short and J 1 base short, with 11 bases between. The germline gives CDR1 MNHEY, CDR2 SVGAGI. The CDR3 runs 15 residues. CDR3 sequence: CASSHLSGNTGELFF. As DNA, the CDR3 is TGTGCCAGCAGTCATCTGTCGGGGAACACCGGGGAGCTGTTTTTT.

CDR3 in amino acids: CASSQDGPRGATKNIQYF. CDR3 coding DNA: TGCGCCAGCAGCCAAGATGGGCCTCGGGGGGCGACCAAAAACATTCAGTACTTC. The V gene is TRBV4-1, the J gene TRBJ2-4; TRBD2 might be the D (7 bases). CDR3 length equals 18 residues. Germline values: CDR1 MGHRA, CDR2 YSYEKL. Trimming cost V 0 bases and J 2 bases, with 17 bases left between them.

The V call is TRBV19, the J call TRBJ1-1; 7 nucleotides match TRBD1. The germline V gene has CDR1 LNHDA and CDR2 SQIVND (reference sequence). Trimming took 5 bases from V and 5 from J; bases not matched to a gene: 2. This CDR3 is 12 amino acids long. CDR3 nucleotides: TGTGCCAGTAGTCTGACAGGGACTGAAGCTTTCTTT. Translation: CASSLTGTEAFF.

In DNA, the CDR3 is TGTGCCAGCAGTTCATGGGCTGCCCAGCCCCAGCATTTT. It codes for CASSSWAAQPQHF. The chain is built from TRBV6-5 and TRBJ1-5; D is undetermined. Trimming stripped 4 bases from V and 7 bases from J, with 11 bases between. Germline lookup yields CDR1 MNHEY and CDR2 SVGAGI. CDR3 size: 13 residues.

The genes are TRBV9 and TRBJ1-1; 8 nucleotides align to TRBD1. The V gene's germline CDR1 is SGDLS and CDR2 YYNGEE. This CDR3 has 14 amino acids. The V segment lost 2 bases and the J segment 4 bases; nucleotides outside the gene matches: 4. The CDR3 DNA sequence: TGTGCCAGCAGCGTTGGGACAGGAGGCACTGAAGCTTTCTTT. Its translation is CASSVGTGGTEAFF.

V usage is TRBV6-6 and J usage is TRBJ2-7, with D unclear. The CDR3 is 12 amino acids. The germline V and J ends were trimmed by 8 bases and 3 bases, with 11 bases remaining between them. Per germline, CDR1 MNHNY and CDR2 SVGAGI (reference sequence). In DNA form, the CDR3 reads TGTGCCAGCCCTCGGTTAGTCTACGAGCAGTACTTC. Translation gives CASPRLVYEQYF.

This sequence joins TRBV30 and TRBJ1-1; D not resolved. The CDR3 is made up of 11 amino acids. Trimming pared 1 base from V and 3 bases from J, leaving 3 bases between. Germline V gene data show CDR1 as GTSNPN and CDR2 as SVGIG (reference sequence). As DNA, the CDR3 is TGTGCCTGGAGTGCAGACACTGAAGCTTTCTTT. Amino acid sequence: CAWSADTEAFF.

The chain has TRBV7-2 and TRBJ2-7; 8 bases fit TRBD2. With 3 bases clipped from V and 5 bases from J, the junction kept 3 bases outside the gene matches. This CDR3 spans 13 amino acids. From germline, CDR1 is SGHTA and CDR2 FQGNSA. CDR3 in amino acids: CASSFAGGDEQYF. CDR3 bases: TGTGCCAGCAGCTTCGCGGGAGGAGACGAGCAGTACTTC. Variable domain in full (rest from reference TRBV7-2 and TRBJ2-7): GAGVSQSPSNKVTEKGKDVELRCDPISGHTALYWYRQSLGQGLEFLIYFQGNSAPDKSGLPSDRFSAERTGGSVSTLTIQRTQQEDSAVYLCASSFAGGDEQYFGPGTRLTVT.

The rearrangement uses TRBV5-5 and TRBJ1-5; tentatively, D is TRBD1 (5 bases). The CDR3 contains 19 residues. Germline V CDR1 and CDR2: SGHKS, YYEKEE (reference sequence). V shed 0 bases and J shed 0 bases, with 19 bases lying between them. The CDR3 loop is CASSLEAATVSYSNQPQHF. As DNA, the CDR3 is TGTGCCAGCAGCTTGGAGGCCGCGACAGTATCCTATAGCAATCAGCCCCAGCATTTT.

Of note for this clone: The sample holds other DNA sequences that translate to the same CDR3. V gene TRBV4-2 combines with J gene TRBJ1-2; 7 nucleotides agree with TRBD1. The CDR3 length is 15 residues. Germline V CDR1 and CDR2: LGHNA, YNFKEQ. V lost 0 bases to trimming and J lost 6 bases; unmatched junction nucleotides: 7. CDR3 protein: CASSQDRGGPHGYTF. Here the CDR3 DNA reads TGTGCCAGCAGCCAAGATCGAGGGGGCCCGCATGGCTACACCTTC.

This chain connects TRBV29-1 to TRBJ2-7; 9 positions match TRBD2. CDR3 length: 14 residues. J gave up 2 bases and V 3 bases, and 5 bases lay outside the gene matches. CDR1 SQVTM and CDR2 ANQGSEA come from the germline V gene. The CDR3 sequence is CSVDGASGTYEQYF. CDR3 in DNA: TGCAGCGTTGATGGGGCTAGCGGGACCTACGAGCAGTACTTC.

V usage is TRBV6-5 and J usage is TRBJ2-3; D is ambiguous. The CDR3 contains 13 residues. The germline V gene has CDR1 MNHEY and CDR2 SVGAGI. V was cut by 4 bases and J by 1 base, with 6 bases left in between. CDR3 bases: TGTGCCAGCAGTTCCCCGGGCACAGATACGCAGTATTTT. This gives the protein CASSSPGTDTQYF.

The chain is built from TRBV18 and TRBJ2-3; 9 nucleotides line up with TRBD1. From germline, CDR1 is KGHSH and CDR2 LQKENI. With 3 bases clipped from V and 0 bases from J, the junction kept 1 base outside the gene matches. This CDR3 is 15 amino acids long. The CDR3 coding sequence is TGTGCCAGCTCACCGGACAGGGGCAGCACAGATACGCAGTATTTT. The encoded protein is CASSPDRGSTDTQYF.

The chain is built from TRBV5-1 and TRBJ1-2; the D is unclear. V was pared by 6 bases and J by 9 bases, with 12 bases between. The CDR3 covers 11 residues. CDR1 and CDR2 (germline): SGHRS, YFSETQ. CDR3 sequence: CASTAGESYTF. Written as DNA, the CDR3 is TGCGCCAGCACGGCGGGCGAGAGCTACACCTTC.

V is TRBV7-9 and J is TRBJ1-2; no definite D call. Germline V lookup: CDR1 SEHNR, CDR2 FQNEAQ (reference sequence). The CDR3 has 15 residues. V gave up 5 bases and J gave up 2 bases, with 15 bases separating them. In DNA, the CDR3 is TGTGCCAGCAGCCCCCGGGCGGACGGGAACTATGGCTACACCTTC. It translates to CASSPRADGNYGYTF.